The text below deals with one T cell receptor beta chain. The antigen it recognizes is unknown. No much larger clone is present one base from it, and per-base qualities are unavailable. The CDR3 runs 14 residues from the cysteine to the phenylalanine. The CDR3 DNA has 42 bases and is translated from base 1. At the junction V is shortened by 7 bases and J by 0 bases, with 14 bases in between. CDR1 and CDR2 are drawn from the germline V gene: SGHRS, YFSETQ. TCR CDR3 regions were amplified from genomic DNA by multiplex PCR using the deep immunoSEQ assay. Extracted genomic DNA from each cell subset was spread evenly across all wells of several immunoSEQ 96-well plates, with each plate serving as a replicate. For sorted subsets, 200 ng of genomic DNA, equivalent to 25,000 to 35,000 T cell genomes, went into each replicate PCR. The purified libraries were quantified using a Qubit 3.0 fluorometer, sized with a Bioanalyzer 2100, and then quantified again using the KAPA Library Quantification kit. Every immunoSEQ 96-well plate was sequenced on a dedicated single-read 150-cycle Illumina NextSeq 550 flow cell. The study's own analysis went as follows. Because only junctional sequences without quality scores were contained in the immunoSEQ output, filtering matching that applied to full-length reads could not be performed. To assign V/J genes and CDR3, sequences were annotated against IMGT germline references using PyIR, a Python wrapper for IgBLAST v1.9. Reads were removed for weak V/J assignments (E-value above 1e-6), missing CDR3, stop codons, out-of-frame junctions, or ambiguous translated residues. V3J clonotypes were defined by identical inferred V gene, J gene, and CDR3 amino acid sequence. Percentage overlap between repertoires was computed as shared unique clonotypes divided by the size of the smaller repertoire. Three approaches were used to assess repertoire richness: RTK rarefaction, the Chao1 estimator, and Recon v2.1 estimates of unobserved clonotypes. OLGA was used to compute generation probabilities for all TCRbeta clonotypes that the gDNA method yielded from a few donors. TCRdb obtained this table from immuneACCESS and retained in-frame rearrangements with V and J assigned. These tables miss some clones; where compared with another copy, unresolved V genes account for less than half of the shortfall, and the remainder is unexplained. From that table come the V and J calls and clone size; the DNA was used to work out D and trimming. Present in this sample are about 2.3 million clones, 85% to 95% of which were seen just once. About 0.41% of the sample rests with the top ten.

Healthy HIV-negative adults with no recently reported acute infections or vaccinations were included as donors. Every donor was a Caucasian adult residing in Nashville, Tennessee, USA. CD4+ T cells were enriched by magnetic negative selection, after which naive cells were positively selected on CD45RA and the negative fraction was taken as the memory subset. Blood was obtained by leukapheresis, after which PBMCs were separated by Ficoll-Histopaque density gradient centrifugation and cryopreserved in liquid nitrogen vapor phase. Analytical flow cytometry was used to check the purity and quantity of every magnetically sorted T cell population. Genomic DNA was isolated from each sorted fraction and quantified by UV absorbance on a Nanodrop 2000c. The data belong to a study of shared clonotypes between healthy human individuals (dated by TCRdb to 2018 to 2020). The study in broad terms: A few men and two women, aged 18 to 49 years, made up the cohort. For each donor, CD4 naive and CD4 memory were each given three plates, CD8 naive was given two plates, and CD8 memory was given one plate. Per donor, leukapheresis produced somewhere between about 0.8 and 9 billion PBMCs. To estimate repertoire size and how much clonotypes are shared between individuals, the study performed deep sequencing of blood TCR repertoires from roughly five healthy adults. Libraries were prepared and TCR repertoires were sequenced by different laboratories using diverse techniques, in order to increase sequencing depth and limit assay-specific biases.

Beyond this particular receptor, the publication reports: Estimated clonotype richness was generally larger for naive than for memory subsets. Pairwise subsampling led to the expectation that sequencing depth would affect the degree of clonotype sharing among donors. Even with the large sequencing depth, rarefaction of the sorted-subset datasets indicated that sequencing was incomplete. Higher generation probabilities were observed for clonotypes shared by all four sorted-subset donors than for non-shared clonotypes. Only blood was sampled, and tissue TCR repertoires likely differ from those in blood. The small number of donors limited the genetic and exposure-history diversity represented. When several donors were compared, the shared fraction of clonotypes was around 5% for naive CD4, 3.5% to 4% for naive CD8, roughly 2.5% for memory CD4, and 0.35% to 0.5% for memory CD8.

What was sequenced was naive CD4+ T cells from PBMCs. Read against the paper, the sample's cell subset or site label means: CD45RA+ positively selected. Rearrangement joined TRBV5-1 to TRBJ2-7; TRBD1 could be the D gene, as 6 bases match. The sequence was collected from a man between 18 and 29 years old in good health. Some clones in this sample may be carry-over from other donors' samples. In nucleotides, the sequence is TGCGCCAGCTCCTACAGGGTGAACTCCTACGAGCAGTACTTC. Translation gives CASSYRVNSYEQYF. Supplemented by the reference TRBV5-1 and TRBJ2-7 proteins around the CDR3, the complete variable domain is KAGVTQTPRYLIKTRGQQVTLSCSPISGHRSVSWYQQTPGQGLQFLFEYFSETQRNKGNFPGRFSGRQFSNSRSEMNVSTLELGDSALYLCASSYRVNSYEQYFGPGTRLTVT.